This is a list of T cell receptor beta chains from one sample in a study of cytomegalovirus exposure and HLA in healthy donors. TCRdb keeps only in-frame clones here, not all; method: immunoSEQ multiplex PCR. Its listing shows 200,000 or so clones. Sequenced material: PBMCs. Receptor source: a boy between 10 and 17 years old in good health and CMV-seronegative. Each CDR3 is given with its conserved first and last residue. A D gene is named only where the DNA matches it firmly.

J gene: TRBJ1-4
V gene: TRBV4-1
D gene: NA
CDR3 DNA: TGCGCCAGCAGCCATCCAAGCCGCCGGGACAACTATGAAAAACTGTTTTTT
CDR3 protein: CASSHPSRRDNYEKLFF

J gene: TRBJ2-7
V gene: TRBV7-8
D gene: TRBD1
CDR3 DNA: TGTGCCAGCAGCTTAAATTTAGGGACAGGGGGCCCCTACGAGCAGTACTTC
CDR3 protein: CASSLNLGTGGPYEQYF

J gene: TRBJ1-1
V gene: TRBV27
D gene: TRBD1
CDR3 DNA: TGTGCCAGCAGTCGGGACAGGGCGGACACTGAAGCTTTCTTT
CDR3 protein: CASSRDRADTEAFF

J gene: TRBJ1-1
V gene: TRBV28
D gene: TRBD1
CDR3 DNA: TGTGCCAGCTCCACACGGGCAGGGGGCCTGAGGGCTTTCTTT
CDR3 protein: CASSTRAGGLRAFF

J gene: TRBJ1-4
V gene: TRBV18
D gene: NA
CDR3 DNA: TGTGCCAGCTCACCGGCCTCGAAACTGTTTTTT
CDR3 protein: CASSPASKLFF

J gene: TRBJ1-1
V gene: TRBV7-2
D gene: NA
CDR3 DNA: TGTGCCAGCAGCTTCCGGGGGGGCCAGAACACTGAAGCTTTCTTT
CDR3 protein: CASSFRGGQNTEAFF

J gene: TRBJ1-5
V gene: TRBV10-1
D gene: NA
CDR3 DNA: TGCGCCAGCAAGTACGGGCAGCCCCAGCATTTT
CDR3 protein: CASKYGQPQHF

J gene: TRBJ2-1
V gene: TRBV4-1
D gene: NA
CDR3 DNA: TGCGCCAGCAGCCAAGAAAGGGAGCTTAATGAGCAGTTCTTC
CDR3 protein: CASSQERELNEQFF

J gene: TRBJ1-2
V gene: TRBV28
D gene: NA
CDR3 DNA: TGTGCCAGCAGTTTACCCCTCACAGCGGGTGGCTACACCTTC
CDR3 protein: CASSLPLTAGGYTF

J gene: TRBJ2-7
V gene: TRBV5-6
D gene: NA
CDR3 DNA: TGTGCCAGCAGTAGGACAGTTTACGAGCAGTACTTC
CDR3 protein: CASSRTVYEQYF

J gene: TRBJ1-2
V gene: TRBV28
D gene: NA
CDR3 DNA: TGTGCCAGCAGTCCAGGGATTAACTATGGCTACACCTTC
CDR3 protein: CASSPGINYGYTF

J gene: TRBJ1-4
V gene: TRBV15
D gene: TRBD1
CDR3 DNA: TGTGCCACCAGCAGAGATTTAGGGGGCGAGGGAAAACTGTTTTTT
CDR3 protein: CATSRDLGGEGKLFF

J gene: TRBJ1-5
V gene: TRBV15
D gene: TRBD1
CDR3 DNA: TGTGCCACCAGCAGAGAGACAGGGGTAGGACAGCCCCAGCATTTT
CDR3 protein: CATSRETGVGQPQHF

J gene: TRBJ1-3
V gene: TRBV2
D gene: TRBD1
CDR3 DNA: TGTGCCAGCAGTGTGACAGGGACAAGGGGAAACACCATATATTTT
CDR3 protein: CASSVTGTRGNTIYF

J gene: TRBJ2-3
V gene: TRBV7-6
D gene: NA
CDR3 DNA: TGTGCCAGCAGCTTAAGCGGTGACACAGATACGCAGTATTTT
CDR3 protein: CASSLSGDTDTQYF

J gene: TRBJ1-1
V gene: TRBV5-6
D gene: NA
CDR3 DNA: TGTGCCAGCAGCTTCCCAATAACAGGGCAGAGGTCCACTGAAGCTTTCTTT
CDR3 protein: CASSFPITGQRSTEAFF

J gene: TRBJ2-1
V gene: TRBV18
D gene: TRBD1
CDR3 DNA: TGTGCCAGCTCACGTGACAGGACAGGGCAGTTCTTC
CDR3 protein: CASSRDRTGQFF

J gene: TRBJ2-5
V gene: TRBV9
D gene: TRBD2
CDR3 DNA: TGTGCCAGCAGCGCCACTAGCGGGTACCAAGAGACCCAGTACTTC
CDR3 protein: CASSATSGYQETQYF

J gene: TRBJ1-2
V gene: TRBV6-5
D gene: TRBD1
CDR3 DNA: TGTGCCAGCAGTTACTCGGGACAGGACAACTATGGCTACACCTTC
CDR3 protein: CASSYSGQDNYGYTF

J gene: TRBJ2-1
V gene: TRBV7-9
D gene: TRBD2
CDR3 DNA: TGTGCCAGCAGCGGTAGCGGGGGGGCTTCAGATGAGCAGTTCTTC
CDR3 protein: CASSGSGGASDEQFF

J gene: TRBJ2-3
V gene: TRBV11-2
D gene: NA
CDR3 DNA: TGTGCCAGCAGCCAAGAAGTCTCACTCACAGATACGCAGTATTTT
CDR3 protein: CASSQEVSLTDTQYF

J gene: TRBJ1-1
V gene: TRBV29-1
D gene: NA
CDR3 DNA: TGCAGCGTGAGGACACAGCCTGGGGAAGCTTTCTTT
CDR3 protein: CSVRTQPGEAFF

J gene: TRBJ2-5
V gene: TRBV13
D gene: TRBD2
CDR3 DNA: TGTGCCAGCAGCTTTAGCGGGGAGACCCAGTACTTC
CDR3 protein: CASSFSGETQYF

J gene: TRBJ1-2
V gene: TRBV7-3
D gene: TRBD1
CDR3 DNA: TGTGCCAGCAGCCTGACAGGGGCGCATGGCTACACCTTC
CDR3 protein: CASSLTGAHGYTF

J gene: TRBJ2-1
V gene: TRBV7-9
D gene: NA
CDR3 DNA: TGTGCCAGCAGCTTAGCGGGCGGGTATGGGTACAATGAGCAGTTCTTC
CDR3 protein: CASSLAGGYGYNEQFF

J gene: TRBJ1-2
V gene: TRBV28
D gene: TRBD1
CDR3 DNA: TGTGCCAGCAGTTTAGAGGGGGCGCATGGCTACACCTTC
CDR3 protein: CASSLEGAHGYTF

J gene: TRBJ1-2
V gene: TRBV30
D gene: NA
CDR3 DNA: TGTGCCTGTTTGAGGGCCTATGGCTACACCTTC
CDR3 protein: CACLRAYGYTF

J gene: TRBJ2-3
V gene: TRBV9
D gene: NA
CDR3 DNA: TGTGCCAGCAGCGAAGGGGGCACAGATACGCAGTATTTT
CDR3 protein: CASSEGGTDTQYF

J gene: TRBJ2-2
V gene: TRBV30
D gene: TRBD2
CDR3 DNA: TGTGCCTGGTTCCGCACCCTGGCTAGCGGGGATGCCGGGGAGCTGTTTTTT
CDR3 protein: CAWFRTLASGDAGELFF

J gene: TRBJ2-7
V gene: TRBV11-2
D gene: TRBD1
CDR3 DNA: TGTGCCAGCAGCTTAGGGACAGGGGATCCCTACGAGCAGTACTTC
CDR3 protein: CASSLGTGDPYEQYF

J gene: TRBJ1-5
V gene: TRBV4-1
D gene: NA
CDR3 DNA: TGCGCCAGCAGCCAAGTAACCAGGAATCAGCCCCAGCATTTT
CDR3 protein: CASSQVTRNQPQHF

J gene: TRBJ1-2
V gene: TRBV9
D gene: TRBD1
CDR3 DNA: TGTGCCAGCAGCGGGACAGGGTATGGCTACACCTTC
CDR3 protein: CASSGTGYGYTF

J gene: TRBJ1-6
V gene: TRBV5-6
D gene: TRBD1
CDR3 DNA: TGTGCCAGCAGCTTTGGCCGGGACAGGGTCCTCCACTTT
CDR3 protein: CASSFGRDRVLHF

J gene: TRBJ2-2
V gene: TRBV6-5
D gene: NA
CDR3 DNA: TGTGCCAGCAGTTACCGGGGGTTGACCGGGGAGCTGTTTTTT
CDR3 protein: CASSYRGLTGELFF

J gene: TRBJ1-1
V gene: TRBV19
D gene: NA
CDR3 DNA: TGTGCCAGTAGTATAGTGTCGGCAGGGAACACTGAAGCTTTCTTT
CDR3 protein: CASSIVSAGNTEAFF

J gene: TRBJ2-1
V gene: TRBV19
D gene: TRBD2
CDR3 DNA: TGTGCCAGCAATAGCGGGGGGGCCTCTGAGCAGTTCTTC
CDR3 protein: CASNSGGASEQFF

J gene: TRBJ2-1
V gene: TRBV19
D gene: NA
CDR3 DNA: TGTGCCAGTAGTATTGTGGAGGGGACCTACAATGAGCAGTTCTTC
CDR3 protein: CASSIVEGTYNEQFF

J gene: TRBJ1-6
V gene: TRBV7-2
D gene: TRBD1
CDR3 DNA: TGTGCCAGCAGCTTGACAGGGCCTAATTCACCCCTCCACTTT
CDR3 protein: CASSLTGPNSPLHF

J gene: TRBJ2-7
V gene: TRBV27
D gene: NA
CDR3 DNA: TGTGCCAGCAGTTTTATCTACGAGCAGTACTTC
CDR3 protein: CASSFIYEQYF

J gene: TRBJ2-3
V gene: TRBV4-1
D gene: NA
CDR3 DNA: TGCGCCAGCAGCTCCATGGGGGGGGCTGACGGCACAGATACGCAGTATTTT
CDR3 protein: CASSSMGGADGTDTQYF

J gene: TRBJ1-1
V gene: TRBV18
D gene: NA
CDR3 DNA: TGTGCCAGCTCACCACGTGAGGGGGAGGGCACTGAAGCTTTCTTT
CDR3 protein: CASSPREGEGTEAFF

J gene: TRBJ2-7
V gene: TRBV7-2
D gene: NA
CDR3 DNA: TGTGCCAGCAGCTTAGATCCAGTTCCCTACGAGCAGTACTTC
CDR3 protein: CASSLDPVPYEQYF

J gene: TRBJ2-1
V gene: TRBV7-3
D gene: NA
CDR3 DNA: TGTGCCAGCAGCTTAACTGGGGGCGAAGGAGATGAGCAGTTCTTC
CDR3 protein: CASSLTGGEGDEQFF

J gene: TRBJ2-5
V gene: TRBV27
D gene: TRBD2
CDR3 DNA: TGTGCCAGCAGTTTATCGGGAGGGGCGCCCGGAGAGACCCAGTACTTC
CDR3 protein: CASSLSGGAPGETQYF

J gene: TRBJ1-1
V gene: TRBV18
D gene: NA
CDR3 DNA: TGTGCCAGCTCACCACCCCCCGGTACGGGGGGCACTGAAGCTTTCTTT
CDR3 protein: CASSPPPGTGGTEAFF

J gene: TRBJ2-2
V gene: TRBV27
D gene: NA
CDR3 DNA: TGTGCCAGCAGAGTCGTCGGAAGGGGCATACCGTCGGGGCGGGGAACCGGGGAGCTGTTTTTT
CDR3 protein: CASRVVGRGIPSGRGTGELFF

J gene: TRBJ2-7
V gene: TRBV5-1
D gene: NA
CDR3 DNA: TGCGCCAGCAGCTTGGCGCCATTAGGGGCCTCCTACGAGCAGTACTTC
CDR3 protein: CASSLAPLGASYEQYF